This T cell receptor beta chain was captured by sequencing in a study of blood T cell repertoires in COVID-19. As for the study in general: Sites across the United States, Italy and Spain contributed samples from acute and convalescent COVID-19. In each case, the material was cDNA or gDNA derived from T cells, B-cell-depleted T cells, or PBMCs.

Germline V CDR1 and CDR2: LGHDT, YNNKEL (reference sequence). The CDR3 runs 14 residues. Losses at the gene ends were 5 bases for V and 4 bases for J; bases not matched to a gene: 4. In the authors' workflow: Nucleated cell counts were estimated from reference gene primer amplification. Data came from immunoSEQ multiplex PCR; TCRdb stores just in-frame clones and leaves some out. The DNA gave D and trimming, while V, J and clone size come from that table. The table includes 190,000 or so clones, 80% to 90% detected once. Sequencing was done on a sample of peripheral blood. The chain combines TRBV3-1 (or the pseudogene TRBV3-2) with TRBJ1-4, with 7 bases fitting TRBD1. The TCR sequence derives from a man aged 35-49 years with active or convalescent COVID-19. Written as DNA, the CDR3 is TGTGCCAGCAGCTTCTCAGGGGGTAATGAAAAACTGTTTTTT. The encoded protein is CASSFSGGNEKLFF.